This T cell receptor (beta chain) was retrieved from a study of CD8+ T cells in alopecia areata. Whole-study context: The share of scalp area affected provided the severity score for treated patients.

Treatment noted: oral pan-JAK inhibitor, 5-10 mg twice daily. Extracted RNA was reverse transcribed, and the resulting cDNA served as sequencing template. Here immunoSEQ multiplex PCR was the method, and the copy in TCRdb shows in-frame clones only, minus some. This table has about 120,000 clones, about 50% appearing once. About this clone itself: The target antigen is unknown.

Germline V CDR1 and CDR2: ENHRY, SYGVKD. The V gene end was trimmed by 0 bases and the J gene end by 2 bases; junction bases not matched to a gene: 3. This CDR3 is 15 amino acids long. Study-wide results and limits: Amid tofacitinib therapy, many expanded lesional clones stayed present in scalp and blood. Lesional scalp exceeded normal scalp in clonality, especially in alopecia totalis/universalis.

Source: CD4+ T cells sorted from blood, taken at week 4, from a patient treated with tofacitinib. The TCR comes from a human donor with alopecia areata. The rearrangement uses TRBV10-3 and TRBJ2-5; 7 nucleotides match TRBD2. CDR3 nucleotide sequence: TGTGCCATCAGTGAGTCGCGGGGGTTTCAAGAGACCCAGTACTTC. This gives the protein CAISESRGFQETQYF.